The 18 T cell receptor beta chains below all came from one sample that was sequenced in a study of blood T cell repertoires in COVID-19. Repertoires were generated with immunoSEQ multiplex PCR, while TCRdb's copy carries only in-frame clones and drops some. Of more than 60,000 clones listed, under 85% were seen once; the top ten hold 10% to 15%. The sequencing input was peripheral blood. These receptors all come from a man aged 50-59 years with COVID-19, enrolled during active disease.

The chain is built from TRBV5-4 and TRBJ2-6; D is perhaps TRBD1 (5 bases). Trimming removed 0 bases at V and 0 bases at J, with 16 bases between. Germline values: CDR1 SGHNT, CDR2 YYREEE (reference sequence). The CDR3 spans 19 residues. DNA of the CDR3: TGTGCCAGCAGCTTGGATCGGGCAGGGTTAAGCTCTGGGGCCAACGTCCTGACTTTC. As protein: CASSLDRAGLSSGANVLTF.

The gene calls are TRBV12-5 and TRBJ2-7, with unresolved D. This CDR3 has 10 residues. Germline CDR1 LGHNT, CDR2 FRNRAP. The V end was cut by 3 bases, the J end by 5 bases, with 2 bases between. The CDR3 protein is CASGFDEQYF. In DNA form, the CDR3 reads TGTGCTAGTGGTTTCGACGAGCAGTACTTC.

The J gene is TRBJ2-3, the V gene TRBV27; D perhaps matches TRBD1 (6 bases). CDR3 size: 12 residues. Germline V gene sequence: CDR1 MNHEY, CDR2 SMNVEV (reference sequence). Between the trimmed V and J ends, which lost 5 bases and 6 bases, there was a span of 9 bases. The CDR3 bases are TGTGCCAGCAGTAGTCAGGGGGATACGCAGTATTTT. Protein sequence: CASSSQGDTQYF.

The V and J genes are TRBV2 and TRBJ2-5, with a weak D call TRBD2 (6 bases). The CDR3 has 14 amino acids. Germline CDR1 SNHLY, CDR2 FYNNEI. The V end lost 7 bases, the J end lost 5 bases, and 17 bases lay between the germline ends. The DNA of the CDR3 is TGTGCCAGCAAGAGACTAGTGGGTGGGGAGACCCAGTACTTC. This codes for CASKRLVGGETQYF.

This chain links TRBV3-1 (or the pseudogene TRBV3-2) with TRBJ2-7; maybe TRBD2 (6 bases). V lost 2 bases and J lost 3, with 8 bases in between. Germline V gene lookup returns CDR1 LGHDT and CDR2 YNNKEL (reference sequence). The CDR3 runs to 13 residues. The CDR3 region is CASSQFSGYEQYF. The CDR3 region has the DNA TGTGCCAGCAGCCAATTTAGCGGCTACGAGCAGTACTTC.

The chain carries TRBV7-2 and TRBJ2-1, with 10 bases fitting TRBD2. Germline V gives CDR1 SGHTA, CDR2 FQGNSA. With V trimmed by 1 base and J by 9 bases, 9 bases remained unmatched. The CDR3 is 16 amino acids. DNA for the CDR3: TGTGCCAGCAGCTTAGGCTCTAGCGGGGGTAGGATTGAGCAGTTCTTC. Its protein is CASSLGSSGGRIEQFF.

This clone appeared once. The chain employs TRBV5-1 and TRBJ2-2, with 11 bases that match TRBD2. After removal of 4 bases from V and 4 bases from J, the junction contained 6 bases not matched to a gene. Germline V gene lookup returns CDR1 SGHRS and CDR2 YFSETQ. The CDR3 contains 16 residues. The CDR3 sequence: CASSGTGLAVTGELFF. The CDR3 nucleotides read TGCGCCAGCAGCGGAACGGGACTAGCGGTCACCGGGGAGCTGTTTTTT.

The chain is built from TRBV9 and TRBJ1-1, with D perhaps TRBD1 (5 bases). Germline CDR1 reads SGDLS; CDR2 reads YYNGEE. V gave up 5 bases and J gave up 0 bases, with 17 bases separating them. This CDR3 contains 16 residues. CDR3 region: CASSLGEGLMNTEAFF. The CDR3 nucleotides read TGTGCCAGCAGTCTAGGGGAGGGGCTCATGAACACTGAAGCTTTCTTT. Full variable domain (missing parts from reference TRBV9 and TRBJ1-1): DSGVTQTPKHLITATGQRVTLRCSPRSGDLSVYWYQQSLDQGLQFLIQYYNGEERAKGNILERFSAQQFPDLHSELNLSSLELGDSALYFCASSLGEGLMNTEAFFGQGTRLTVV.

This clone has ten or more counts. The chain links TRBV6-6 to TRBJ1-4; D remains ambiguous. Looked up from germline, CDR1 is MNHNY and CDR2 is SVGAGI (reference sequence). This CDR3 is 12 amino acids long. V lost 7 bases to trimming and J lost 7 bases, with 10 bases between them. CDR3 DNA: TGTGCCAGCAATACCGAGGGTGAAAAACTGTTTTTT. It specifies CASNTEGEKLFF.

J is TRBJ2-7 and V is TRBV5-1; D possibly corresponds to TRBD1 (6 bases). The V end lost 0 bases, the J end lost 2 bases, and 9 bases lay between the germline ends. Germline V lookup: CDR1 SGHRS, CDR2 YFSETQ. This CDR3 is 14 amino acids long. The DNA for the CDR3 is TGCGCCAGCAGCTTGGTGGCAGGGGCCTACGAGCAGTACTTC. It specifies CASSLVAGAYEQYF.

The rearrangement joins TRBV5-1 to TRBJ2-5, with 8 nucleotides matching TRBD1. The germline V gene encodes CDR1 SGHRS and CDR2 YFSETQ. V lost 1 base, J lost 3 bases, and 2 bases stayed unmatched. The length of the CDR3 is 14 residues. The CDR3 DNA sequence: TGCGCCAGCAGCTTGCAGGGACAGGAAGAGACCCAGTACTTC. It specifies CASSLQGQEETQYF.

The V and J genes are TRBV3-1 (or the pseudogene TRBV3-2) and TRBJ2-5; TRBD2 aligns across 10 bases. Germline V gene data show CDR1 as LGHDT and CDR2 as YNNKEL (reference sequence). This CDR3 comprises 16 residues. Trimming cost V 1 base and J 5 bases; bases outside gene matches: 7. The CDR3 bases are TGTGCCAGCAGCCAAGGGACTAGCGGAGGGGAGGAGACCCAGTACTTC. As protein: CASSQGTSGGEETQYF.

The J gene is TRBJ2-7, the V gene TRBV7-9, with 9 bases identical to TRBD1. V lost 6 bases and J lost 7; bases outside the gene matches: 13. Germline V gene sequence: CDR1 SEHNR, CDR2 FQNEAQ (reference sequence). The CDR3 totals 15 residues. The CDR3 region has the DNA TGTGCCAGCAGGCGCCCGGGACAGGGCCATGGGGAGCAGTACTTC. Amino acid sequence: CASRRPGQGHGEQYF.

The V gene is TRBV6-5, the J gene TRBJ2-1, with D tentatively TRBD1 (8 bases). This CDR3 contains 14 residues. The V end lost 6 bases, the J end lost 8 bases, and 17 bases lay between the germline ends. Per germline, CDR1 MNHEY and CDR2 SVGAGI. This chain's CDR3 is CASRDREGFDEQFF. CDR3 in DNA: TGTGCCAGCAGGGACAGGGAGGGGTTTGATGAGCAGTTCTTC.

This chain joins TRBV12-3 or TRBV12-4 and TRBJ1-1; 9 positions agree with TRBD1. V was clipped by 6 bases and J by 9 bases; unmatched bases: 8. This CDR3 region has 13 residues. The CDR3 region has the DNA TGTGCCAGCAGCCTCCGGGACAGGGATAAAGCTTTCTTT. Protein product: CASSLRDRDKAFF.

The CDR3 DNA reads as TGTGCCTGGGACGCAGGGGACCGGGTTGGCTACACCTTC. It specifies CAWDAGDRVGYTF. This rearrangement joins TRBV30 to TRBJ1-2; possible D gene TRBD1, 6 bases. Germline V lookup: CDR1 GTSNPN, CDR2 SVGIG (reference sequence). Trimming removed 5 bases at V and 7 bases at J, with 17 bases between. This CDR3 comprises 13 residues.

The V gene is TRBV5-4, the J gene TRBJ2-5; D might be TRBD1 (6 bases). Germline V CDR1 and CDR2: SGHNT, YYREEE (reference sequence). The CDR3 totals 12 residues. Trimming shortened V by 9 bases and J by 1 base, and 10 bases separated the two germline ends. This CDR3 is CATGTPQETQYF. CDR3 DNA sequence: TGTGCCACCGGGACACCCCAAGAGACCCAGTACTTC.

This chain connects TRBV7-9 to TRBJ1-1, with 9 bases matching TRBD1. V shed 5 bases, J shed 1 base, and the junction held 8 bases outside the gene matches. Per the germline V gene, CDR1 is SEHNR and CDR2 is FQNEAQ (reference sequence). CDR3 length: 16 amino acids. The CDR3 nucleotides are TGTGCCAGCAGCCTTCGGACAGGGGCCGCGAACACTGAAGCTTTCTTT. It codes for CASSLRTGAANTEAFF.